Each of the 26 T cell receptor beta chains below was sequenced from the same sample in a study of OX40 agonist ivuxolimab in advanced cancers. The data were produced by immunoSEQ multiplex PCR, yet TCRdb's version contains in-frame clones alone and is incomplete. The sample shows some 67,000 clones, less than 85% of them seen only once. The source material was CD4+ or CD8+ T cells sorted from blood, sampled in a trial of the OX40 agonist ivuxolimab. These receptors originate from an adult with an advanced solid tumor such as melanoma, head and neck, liver or kidney cancer.

With respect to this clone: An end of the junction differs from the germline gene, which may be a read error. The genes are TRBV11-3 and TRBJ2-7, with TRBD1 matching over 7 bases. CDR1 and CDR2 from the germline V gene are SGHNT and YENEEA. This CDR3 is 13 amino acids long. DNA of the CDR3: TGTGCCAGCAGCTTAGGGGACAGACCGCAAGAGCACTTC. This gives the protein CASSLGDRPQEHF.

There are a few counts of this clone. The chain combines TRBV5-5 with TRBJ1-1; D not resolved. V was shortened by 3 bases and J by 8 bases, with 14 bases between the two germline ends. This CDR3 is built from 13 residues. In germline, CDR1 is SGHKS, CDR2 YYEKEE (reference sequence). The CDR3 region has the DNA TGTGCCAGCAGCTGGAATTCCGGGTCCGAAGCTTTCTTT. Protein product: CASSWNSGSEAFF.

The gene calls are TRBV29-1 and TRBJ1-1; no definite D call. Germline V lookup: CDR1 SQVTM, CDR2 ANQGSEA. This CDR3 spans 13 amino acids. With 3 bases removed from V and 0 bases from J, the gap between germline ends came to 8 bases. The CDR3 DNA is TGCAGCGTTGATCCGTTCATGAACACTGAAGCTTTCTTT. Amino acids: CSVDPFMNTEAFF.

V is TRBV6-1 and J is TRBJ2-7; 11 bases are a match to TRBD2. The CDR3 runs to 14 residues. Germline CDR1 is MNHNS and CDR2 is SASEGT. After removal of 5 bases from V and 2 bases from J, the junction contained 2 bases not matched to a gene. The CDR3 DNA sequence: TGTGCCAGCAGTACGACTAGCGGGACCTACGAGCAGTACTTC. It translates to CASSTTSGTYEQYF.

This chain connects TRBV2 to TRBJ1-3; D not certain. Germline V gene sequence: CDR1 SNHLY, CDR2 FYNNEI. CDR3 size: 14 residues. Trimming left V 1 base short and J 1 base short, with 5 bases between. The DNA of the CDR3 is TGTGCCAGCAGTGAAGGGGGATCTGGAAACACCATATATTTT. This encodes CASSEGGSGNTIYF.

The chain recombines TRBV18 with TRBJ1-3, with TRBD1 matching over 9 bases. CDR1 KGHSH and CDR2 LQKENI come from the germline V gene. V gave up 4 bases and J gave up 1 base; unmatched junction bases: 5. The CDR3 covers 16 residues. CDR3: CASSRLGTGSGNTIYF. The CDR3 region has the DNA TGTGCCAGCTCACGACTCGGGACAGGGTCTGGAAACACCATATATTTT.

The V call is TRBV11-3, the J call TRBJ2-1; a possible D gene is TRBD1 (5 bases). The germline V gene has CDR1 SGHNT and CDR2 YENEEA. The CDR3 runs to 13 residues. V gave up 1 base and J gave up 8 bases, with 9 bases separating them. CDR3: CASSLARDDEQFF. DNA for the CDR3: TGTGCCAGCAGCTTAGCCAGGGATGATGAGCAGTTCTTC. Complete variable domain (other parts from reference TRBV11-3 and TRBJ2-1): EAGVVQSPRYKIIEKKQPVAFWCNPISGHNTLYWYLQNLGQGPELLIRYENEEAVDDSQLPKDRFSAERLKGVDSTLKIQPAELGDSAVYLCASSLARDDEQFFGPGTRLTVL.

This chain joins TRBV6-4 and TRBJ1-2; D not certain. This CDR3 is built from 13 residues. Trimming took 6 bases from V and 5 from J, leaving 13 bases between them. The germline CDR1 and CDR2 sequences are MRHNA and SNTAGT. CDR3 DNA sequence: TGTGCCAGCAGCCGGAAAACGGGGTATGGCTACACCTTC. Its translation: CASSRKTGYGYTF.

The chain couples TRBV5-1 to TRBJ2-1; a weak D match, TRBD1 (5 bases). CDR3 length equals 11 residues. Germline CDR1 reads SGHRS; CDR2 reads YFSETQ. V dropped 0 bases and J dropped 10 bases, with 5 bases sitting between them. CDR3 region: CASSLDREQFF. CDR3 coding DNA: TGCGCCAGCAGCTTGGACAGGGAGCAGTTCTTC.

The chain carries TRBV19 and TRBJ2-3; 7 bases match TRBD2. The V and J ends lost 7 bases and 2 bases, in that order; junction bases with no gene match: 9. The CDR3 spans 15 residues. Germline loops: CDR1 LNHDA, CDR2 SQIVND (reference sequence). The CDR3 protein is CASIPQGGSTDTQYF. The CDR3 bases are TGTGCCAGTATCCCTCAGGGAGGGTCCACAGATACGCAGTATTTT.

This clone was seen only once. CDR3 coding DNA: TGCGCCAGCAGCCAAGTAGGACAGGGGCGGACTGAAGCTTTCTTT. Translating it yields CASSQVGQGRTEAFF. This chain joins TRBV4-1 and TRBJ1-1, with 9 bases aligning to TRBD1. Germline CDR1 reads MGHRA; CDR2 reads YSYEKL. This CDR3 is 15 amino acids long. Trimming at V came to 1 base and at J to 5 bases, leaving 5 bases not matched to a gene.

Concerning this clone: The limits of the CDR3 on the DNA are not certain, so only TCRdb's listed CDR3 is given. The chain employs TRBV21-1 and TRBJ1-6; the table gives TRBD1 as D, unverified against the DNA. TRBV21-1 is classified as a pseudogene. The CDR3 length is 19 residues, termini included. CDR3 sequence reads: CARPLVGTGASSYNSPLHF.

The V call is TRBV11-2, the J call TRBJ1-1, with D hard to call. Germline V gives CDR1 SGHAT, CDR2 FQNNGV. Trimming took 6 bases from V and 9 from J, leaving 11 bases between them. The CDR3 runs 11 residues. The CDR3 DNA follows: TGTGCCAGCAGATGGGAGATGCAAGCTTTCTTT. This gives the protein CASRWEMQAFF.

The chain couples TRBV7-2 to TRBJ2-5; TRBD2 matches 11 bases. Germline V gene sequence: CDR1 SGHTA, CDR2 FQGNSA. The ends lost 2 bases at V and 5 bases at J; junction bases unmatched: 7. The CDR3 contains 16 residues. In DNA form, the CDR3 reads TGTGCCAGCAGCTTACAACTAGCGGGGGTTTCGGAGACCCAGTACTTC. Residues: CASSLQLAGVSETQYF.

The CDR3 sequence is CASSLAGGRETQYF. CDR3 sequence (DNA): TGTGCCAGCAGCTTAGCGGGGGGAAGGGAGACCCAGTACTTC. The rearrangement uses TRBV7-2 and TRBJ2-5, with TRBD2 as a possible D gene (6 bases). Germline V gene data show CDR1 as SGHTA and CDR2 as FQGNSA. The CDR3 runs 14 residues. Between the trimmed V and J ends, which lost 0 bases and 5 bases, there was a span of 10 bases. Complete variable domain (other parts from reference TRBV7-2 and TRBJ2-5): GAGVSQSPSNKVTEKGKDVELRCDPISGHTALYWYRQSLGQGLEFLIYFQGNSAPDKSGLPSDRFSAERTGGSVSTLTIQRTQQEDSAVYLCASSLAGGRETQYFGPGTRLLVL.

This rearrangement joins TRBV14 to TRBJ2-6; D unresolved. CDR3 length: 15 residues. The germline V gene has CDR1 SGHDN and CDR2 FVKESK. The V end lost 4 bases, the J end lost 4 bases, and 11 bases lay between the germline ends. The CDR3 DNA is TGTGCCAGCAGCCTGATTGGGTCCGGGGCCAACGTCCTGACTTTC. As protein: CASSLIGSGANVLTF. Using reference TRBV14 and TRBJ2-6 for the parts outside the CDR3, the full variable domain is EAGVTQFPSHSVIEKGQTVTLRCDPISGHDNLYWYRRVMGKEIKFLLHFVKESKQDESGMPNNRFLAERTGGTYSTLKVQPAELEDSGVYFCASSLIGSGANVLTFGAGSRLTVL.

The chain couples TRBV6-1 to TRBJ2-1; the match to TRBD2 covers 7 bases. This CDR3 has 12 residues. Germline CDR1 is MNHNS and CDR2 is SASEGT. Trimming at V came to 1 base and at J to 15 bases, leaving 6 bases not matched to a gene. This CDR3 is CASSEEAGVGFF. The CDR3 bases are TGTGCCAGCAGTGAAGAGGCGGGAGTAGGGTTCTTC.

This rearrangement joins TRBV18 to TRBJ1-2, with 8 bases lining up with TRBD1. The germline gives CDR1 KGHSH, CDR2 LQKENI. This CDR3 comprises 15 residues. After removal of 4 bases from V and 3 bases from J, the junction contained 7 bases not matched to a gene. The CDR3 nucleotides are TGTGCCAGCTCACGAGGACAGGGAGAATACTATGGCTACACCTTC. It specifies CASSRGQGEYYGYTF.

J is TRBJ2-1 and V is TRBV27; TRBD2 aligns across 9 bases. J gave up 6 bases and V 5 bases, and 8 bases lay outside the gene matches. This CDR3 is built from 15 residues. The germline gives CDR1 MNHEY, CDR2 SMNVEV (reference sequence). CDR3 sequence: CASSTPLAGLNEQFF. CDR3 in DNA: TGTGCCAGCAGTACCCCCCTAGCGGGGCTCAATGAGCAGTTCTTC.

The chain carries TRBV30 and TRBJ1-5; maybe TRBD1 (5 bases). CDR3 size: 13 residues. Trimming pared 5 bases from V and 1 base from J, leaving 9 bases between. Germline V gene data show CDR1 as GTSNPN and CDR2 as SVGIG (reference sequence). The CDR3 nucleotides are TGTGCCTGGGGTGGGGGAAGCAATCAGCCCCAGCATTTT. Its protein product is CAWGGGSNQPQHF.

The rearrangement joins TRBV19 to TRBJ1-6; D uncertain. The CDR3 length is 17 residues. Germline V lookup: CDR1 LNHDA, CDR2 SQIVND (reference sequence). V was shortened by 5 bases and J by 0 bases, with 14 bases between the two germline ends. CDR3 in amino acids: CASSPQHRSSYNSPLHF. CDR3 coding DNA: TGTGCCAGTAGTCCCCAGCATAGGAGCTCCTATAATTCACCCCTCCACTTT.

The chain is built from TRBV18 and TRBJ2-2; possibly TRBD1 for D (5 bases). V dropped 1 base and J dropped 5 bases, with 8 bases sitting between them. CDR1 and CDR2 (germline): KGHSH, LQKENI. CDR3 size: 14 residues. The CDR3 protein is CASSPLAGTGELFF. For the CDR3, the DNA is TGTGCCAGCTCACCACTTGCAGGGACCGGGGAGCTGTTTTTT.

This clone was found once. The V gene is TRBV19, the J gene TRBJ2-2; D is ambiguous. Germline assignment: CDR1 LNHDA and CDR2 SQIVND (reference sequence). The CDR3 is 12 amino acids. Trimming stripped 5 bases from V and 4 bases from J, with 5 bases between. The CDR3, as DNA: TGTGCCAGTAGTCCGTCCACCGGGGAGCTGTTTTTT. This sequence encodes CASSPSTGELFF.

The rearrangement joins TRBV27 to TRBJ2-1, with 10 positions matching TRBD2. CDR3 length equals 14 residues. J gave up 13 bases and V 2 bases, and 8 bases lay outside the gene matches. CDR1 and CDR2 (germline): MNHEY, SMNVEV (reference sequence). The CDR3 coding sequence is TGTGCCAGCAGTTTAAACCAGCGGGAGGGCCCACAGTTCTTC. This codes for CASSLNQREGPQFF.

V usage is TRBV21-1 and J usage is TRBJ1-1; the tabulated D call, TRBD1, remains unverified against the DNA. TRBV21-1 is termed a pseudogene. The CDR3 is made up of 16 amino acids. DNA for the CDR3: TGTGCCAGCAGCCACCAGGACAGGCGAAATGGCCCTGAAGCTTTCTTT. This gives the protein CASSHQDRRNGPEAFF.

This chain links TRBV5-1 with TRBJ2-5, with D perhaps matching TRBD2 (6 bases). This CDR3 is built from 14 residues. V was clipped by 1 base and J by 3 bases, with 10 bases between them. Germline CDR1 is SGHRS and CDR2 is YFSETQ. The DNA of the CDR3 is TGCGCCAGCAGCTTGACGGGGGATAAAGAGACCCAGTACTTC. As protein: CASSLTGDKETQYF.